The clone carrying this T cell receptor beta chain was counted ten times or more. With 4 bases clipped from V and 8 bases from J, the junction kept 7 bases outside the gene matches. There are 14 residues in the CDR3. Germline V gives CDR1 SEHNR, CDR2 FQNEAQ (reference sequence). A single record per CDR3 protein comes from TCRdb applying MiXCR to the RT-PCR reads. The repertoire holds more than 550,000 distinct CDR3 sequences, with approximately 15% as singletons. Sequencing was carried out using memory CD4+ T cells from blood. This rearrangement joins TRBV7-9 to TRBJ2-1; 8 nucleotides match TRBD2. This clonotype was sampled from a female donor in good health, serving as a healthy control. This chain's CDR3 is CASSWSGSNDEQFF. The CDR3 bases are TGTGCCAGCAGCTGGAGCGGGAGTAACGATGAGCAGTTCTTC.